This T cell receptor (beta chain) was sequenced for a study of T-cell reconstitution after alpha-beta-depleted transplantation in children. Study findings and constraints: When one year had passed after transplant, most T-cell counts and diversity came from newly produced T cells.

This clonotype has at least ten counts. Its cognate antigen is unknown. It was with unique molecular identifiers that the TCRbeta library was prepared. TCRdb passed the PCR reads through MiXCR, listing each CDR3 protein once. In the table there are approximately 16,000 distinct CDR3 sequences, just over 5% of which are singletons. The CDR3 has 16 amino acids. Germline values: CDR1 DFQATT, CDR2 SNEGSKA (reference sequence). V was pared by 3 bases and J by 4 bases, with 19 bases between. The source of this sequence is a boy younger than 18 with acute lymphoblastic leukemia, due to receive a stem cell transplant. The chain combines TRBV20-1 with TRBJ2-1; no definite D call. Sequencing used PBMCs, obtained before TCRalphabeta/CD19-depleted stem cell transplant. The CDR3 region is CSASPGRSSSYNEQFF. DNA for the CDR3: TGCAGTGCTAGTCCCGGACGTAGCTCGTCTTACAATGAGCAGTTCTTC.